Shown below are 26 T cell receptor beta chains from a single sample sequenced in a study of blood T cell repertoires in COVID-19 (dated by TCRdb to 2018 to 2021). The library was made by the immunoSEQ multiplex PCR assay. TCRdb's version of the immuneACCESS table is confined to in-frame rearrangements and falls short of the full clone set. An unresolved V gene accounts for under half of the shortfall where checked; the remainder is of unknown origin. The sample table lists tens of thousands of clones, around 84% of them with a count of one. The ten largest clonotypes hold under 5% of the sample. Sequencing was carried out using peripheral blood. The receptor source for this set is a man aged 50 to 60 with acute or convalescent COVID-19.

The chain recombines TRBV5-1 with TRBJ1-1, with 9 bases identical to TRBD1. Germline-derived CDR1 and CDR2 are SGHRS and YFSETQ. This CDR3 has 16 amino acids. The ends lost 3 bases at V and 0 bases at J; junction bases unmatched: 6. The CDR3 reads CASSYDRGVMNTEAFF. The CDR3 coding sequence is TGCGCCAGCAGCTACGACAGGGGGGTAATGAACACTGAAGCTTTCTTT.

The chain uses TRBV5-4 and TRBJ2-1; D call uncertain. This CDR3 region has 12 residues. Germline CDR1 and CDR2: SGHNT and YYREEE (reference sequence). V dropped 4 bases and J dropped 3 bases, with 5 bases sitting between them. CDR3 DNA: TGTGCCAGCAGCCCAGACTACAATGAGCAGTTCTTC. Protein product: CASSPDYNEQFF. The full variable domain, completed using reference TRBV5-4 and TRBJ2-1, is ETGVTQSPTHLIKTRGQQVTLRCSSQSGHNTVSWYQQALGQGPQFIFQYYREEENGRGNFPPRFSGLQFPNYSSELNVNALELDDSALYLCASSPDYNEQFFGPGTRLTVL.

The rearrangement joins TRBV28 to TRBJ2-3, with 9 nucleotides matching TRBD2. CDR1 MDHEN and CDR2 SYDVKM come from the germline V gene. CDR3 length: 16 residues. The V segment lost 4 bases and the J segment 2 bases; nucleotides outside the gene matches: 7. The DNA for the CDR3 is TGTGCCAGCAGTTCAGCGGGAGGACGAGACACAGATACGCAGTATTTT. Translation gives CASSSAGGRDTDTQYF.

This clone appeared a single time. This chain uses TRBV6-5 with TRBJ2-1; TRBD2 matches at 8 bases. This CDR3 has 14 residues. V was clipped by 6 bases and J by 3 bases; unmatched bases: 4. Germline CDR1 is MNHEY and CDR2 is SVGAGI. The CDR3 reads CASRSGGSYNEQFF. Here the CDR3 DNA reads TGTGCCAGCAGATCGGGGGGGAGCTACAATGAGCAGTTCTTC.

The table lists this clone with a few counts. The V gene is TRBV5-8, the J gene TRBJ2-5; D is possibly TRBD1 (6 bases). Germline CDR1 SGHTS, CDR2 YDEGEE. The V and J ends lost 4 bases and 4 bases respectively, with 17 bases between them. The CDR3 length is 15 residues. The CDR3: CASSVNRVRGETQYF. CDR3 DNA sequence: TGTGCCAGCAGCGTGAACAGGGTTCGGGGAGAGACCCAGTACTTC.

This chain uses TRBV6-5 with TRBJ1-1; 7 nucleotides match TRBD1. Germline V gives CDR1 MNHEY, CDR2 SVGAGI. V shed 6 bases and J 1 base; nucleotides not matched to a gene: 2. CDR3 length equals 13 residues. The CDR3 bases are TGTGCCAGCAGACGGACAGGGAACACTGAAGCTTTCTTT. This sequence encodes CASRRTGNTEAFF.

The rearrangement uses TRBV12-5 and TRBJ1-5, with D perhaps TRBD1 (6 bases). Trimming removed 5 bases from V and 0 bases from J, with 11 bases in between. The germline V gene encodes CDR1 LGHNT and CDR2 FRNRAP. CDR3 size: 15 residues. CDR3 coding DNA: TGTGCTAGTGGTGGGACACCCTATAGCAATCAGCCCCAGCATTTT. Encoded protein: CASGGTPYSNQPQHF.

J is TRBJ1-6 and V is TRBV11-2, with 7 bases lining up with TRBD1. V dropped 5 bases and J dropped 9; count of bases not matched to a gene: 10. Looked up from germline, CDR1 is SGHAT and CDR2 is FQNNGV. This CDR3 region has 15 residues. CDR3 sequence: CASSLQGLGVSPLHF. Here the CDR3 DNA reads TGTGCCAGCAGCCTACAGGGGTTGGGGGTTTCACCCCTCCACTTT. Full variable domain (missing parts from reference TRBV11-2 and TRBJ1-6): EAGVAQSPRYKIIEKRQSVAFWCNPISGHATLYWYQQILGQGPKLLIQFQNNGVVDDSQLPKDRFSAERLKGVDSTLKIQPAKLEDSAVYLCASSLQGLGVSPLHFGNGTRLTVT.

This clone was seen a few times. The chain couples TRBV11-2 to TRBJ1-2; TRBD1 aligns across 7 bases. The germline V gene has CDR1 SGHAT and CDR2 FQNNGV. The CDR3 contains 15 residues. Unmatched junction bases numbered 10, after V lost 5 bases and J lost 4 bases. The chain's CDR3 is CASSDDRAVGYGYTF. The CDR3 DNA is TGTGCCAGCAGCGACGACAGGGCTGTGGGCTATGGCTACACCTTC.

For this clone: The same CDR3 also results from other DNA sequences found in this sample. V usage is TRBV28 and J usage is TRBJ1-3, with 8 positions matching TRBD1. There are 14 residues in the CDR3. Germline assignment: CDR1 MDHEN and CDR2 SYDVKM. Trimming removed 6 bases from V and 7 bases from J; junction bases left unmatched: 8. The CDR3 nucleotides are TGTGCCAGCAGCCCCCAGGGGGCGAGGAACACCATATATTTT. The encoded protein is CASSPQGARNTIYF.

The rearrangement joins TRBV4-1 to TRBJ1-2; D is undetermined. CDR1 is MGHRA, CDR2 YSYEKL, per germline. The CDR3 spans 11 residues. The ends were cut back, 3 bases at V and 7 bases at J, with 6 bases in the middle. The chain's CDR3 is CASSHPGGYTF. The CDR3 DNA is TGCGCCAGCAGCCATCCGGGTGGCTACACCTTC.

This clone came up a few times. The V call is TRBV7-6, the J call TRBJ2-7; 14 nucleotides match TRBD2. The CDR3 totals 18 residues. Germline trimming cut 5 bases from V and 4 bases from J; bases unmatched to any gene: 13. Germline V CDR1 and CDR2: SGHVS, FNYEAQ. The chain's CDR3 is CASSPGGGLAGEGYEQYF. The CDR3 region has the DNA TGTGCCAGCAGCCCCGGGGGGGGACTAGCGGGAGAAGGATACGAGCAGTACTTC.

The V and J genes are TRBV18 and TRBJ1-3, with no clear D. The length of the CDR3 is 12 residues. Germline V lookup: CDR1 KGHSH, CDR2 LQKENI. V dropped 6 bases and J dropped 2 bases, with 5 bases sitting between them. CDR3 bases: TGTGCCAGCTCCGACACTGGAAACACCATATATTTT. Amino acids: CASSDTGNTIYF.

The J gene is TRBJ2-2, the V gene TRBV14; 12 positions agree with TRBD2. CDR3 length: 16 amino acids. Germline V gene lookup returns CDR1 SGHDN and CDR2 FVKESK. With V trimmed by 6 bases and J by 4 bases, 6 bases remained unmatched. DNA for the CDR3: TGTGCCAGCAGAGAGGGACTAGCGGGCCTCACCGGGGAGCTGTTTTTT. Protein product: CASREGLAGLTGELFF. The whole variable domain, filled in from reference TRBV14 and TRBJ2-2, reads EAGVTQFPSHSVIEKGQTVTLRCDPISGHDNLYWYRRVMGKEIKFLLHFVKESKQDESGMPNNRFLAERTGGTYSTLKVQPAELEDSGVYFCASREGLAGLTGELFFGEGSRLTVL.

This sequence joins TRBV28 and TRBJ1-2; 7 nucleotides align to TRBD1. This CDR3 is 14 amino acids long. The germline CDR1 and CDR2 sequences are MDHEN and SYDVKM. V dropped 7 bases and J dropped 4; count of bases not matched to a gene: 9. Written as DNA, the CDR3 is TGTGCCAGCACCATGGGACAGTCAGCCTATGGCTACACCTTC. Amino acid sequence: CASTMGQSAYGYTF.

This rearrangement joins TRBV9 to TRBJ2-5, with D maybe TRBD2 (7 bases). Germline V lookup: CDR1 SGDLS, CDR2 YYNGEE. Trimming removed 0 bases at V and 2 bases at J, with 20 bases between. The CDR3 covers 18 residues. Written as DNA, the CDR3 is TGTGCCAGCAGCGTAGAGCCTAGCGGAGGGGGGCTACAAGAGACCCAGTACTTC. This encodes CASSVEPSGGGLQETQYF.

The chain carries TRBV5-6 and TRBJ2-5; the match to TRBD2 covers 7 bases. The germline V gene has CDR1 SGHDT and CDR2 YYEEEE. CDR3 length: 18 amino acids. V lost 0 bases, J lost 0 bases, and 11 bases stayed unmatched. CDR3 sequence (DNA): TGTGCCAGCAGCTTGGGGTTAGCGGGCACTGGGTACCAAGAGACCCAGTACTTC. Its protein is CASSLGLAGTGYQETQYF. Full variable domain (outside the CDR3, taken from reference TRBV5-6 and TRBJ2-5): DAGVTQSPTHLIKTRGQQVTLRCSPKSGHDTVSWYQQALGQGPQFIFQYYEEEERQRGNFPDRFSGHQFPNYSSELNVNALLLGDSALYLCASSLGLAGTGYQETQYFGPGTRLLVL.

CDR3 residues: CASSLQADSYNEQFF. The CDR3, as DNA: TGCGCCAGCAGCTTGCAAGCGGACTCCTACAATGAGCAGTTCTTC. The chain has TRBV5-1 and TRBJ2-1; maybe TRBD2 (5 bases). Trimming left V 1 base short and J 0 bases short, with 8 bases between. Germline V CDR1 and CDR2: SGHRS, YFSETQ. The CDR3 extends over 15 amino acids. Based on the CDR3 plus reference TRBV5-1 and TRBJ2-1, the full variable domain is KAGVTQTPRYLIKTRGQQVTLSCSPISGHRSVSWYQQTPGQGLQFLFEYFSETQRNKGNFPGRFSGRQFSNSRSEMNVSTLELGDSALYLCASSLQADSYNEQFFGPGTRLTVL.

The V and J genes are TRBV7-2 and TRBJ2-1, with D unclear. Germline-derived CDR1 and CDR2 are SGHTA and FQGNSA. There are 13 residues in the CDR3. V lost 2 bases, J lost 2 bases, and 4 bases lay in between. The CDR3 loop is CASSLLAYNEQFF. CDR3 DNA sequence: TGTGCCAGCAGCTTACTCGCCTACAATGAGCAGTTCTTC.

V gene TRBV25-1 combines with J gene TRBJ2-5; perhaps TRBD1 as D (6 bases). V lost 2 bases and J 0 bases, leaving 7 bases between the germline ends. CDR1 is MGHDK, CDR2 SYGVNS, per germline. The CDR3 consists of 14 residues. CDR3 protein: CASSEGTNQETQYF. The CDR3 DNA follows: TGTGCCAGCAGTGAAGGGACAAACCAAGAGACCCAGTACTTC.

This chain joins TRBV7-9 and TRBJ2-7, with D maybe TRBD2 (6 bases). Between the trimmed V and J ends, which lost 1 base and 0 bases, there was a span of 16 bases. The germline gives CDR1 SEHNR, CDR2 FQNEAQ (reference sequence). The CDR3 covers 17 residues. DNA of the CDR3: TGTGCCAGCAGCTTAGGTCCTGTGCGGGGTAACTCCTACGAGCAGTACTTC. This encodes CASSLGPVRGNSYEQYF.

This clone was observed once. The chain joins TRBV7-3 to TRBJ2-1; 11 nucleotides align to TRBD2. Germline V gives CDR1 SGHTA, CDR2 FQGTGA. The CDR3 contains 15 residues. The J segment lost 11 bases and the V segment lost 5 bases, leaving 11 bases of the junction unmatched. CDR3: CASSHGTSGSKKQFF. CDR3 bases: TGTGCCAGCAGCCACGGGACTAGCGGTAGCAAGAAGCAGTTCTTC.

V and J are TRBV6-5 and TRBJ2-7, with 7 bases fitting TRBD1. The germline V gene encodes CDR1 MNHEY and CDR2 SVGAGI. CDR3 length equals 16 residues. V dropped 0 bases and J dropped 4; count of bases not matched to a gene: 9. The CDR3 here is CASSYSLDRAGYEQYF. The CDR3 DNA is TGTGCCAGCAGTTACTCGCTTGACAGGGCAGGTTACGAGCAGTACTTC.

This rearrangement joins TRBV4-1 to TRBJ1-4, with D possibly being TRBD1 (5 bases). V dropped 0 bases and J dropped 4 bases, with 9 bases sitting between them. CDR1 is MGHRA and CDR2 is YSYEKL in the germline V gene. The CDR3 is made up of 15 amino acids. The DNA of the CDR3 is TGCGCCAGCAGCCAAGACAGGGTGGTTAATGAAAAACTGTTTTTT. Translation: CASSQDRVVNEKLFF.

This chain uses TRBV7-8 with TRBJ2-1, with 9 bases aligning to TRBD2. Germline loops: CDR1 SGHVS, CDR2 FQNEAQ. Germline trimming cut 1 base from V and 1 base from J; bases unmatched to any gene: 8. CDR3 size: 18 residues. The CDR3 sequence is CASSLVAARGGSYNEQFF. CDR3 sequence (DNA): TGTGCCAGCAGCTTAGTTGCGGCGCGGGGGGGGTCCTACAATGAGCAGTTCTTC. The whole variable domain, remainder taken from reference TRBV7-8 and TRBJ2-1, is GAGVSQSPRYKVAKRGQDVALRCDPISGHVSLFWYQQALGQGPEFLTYFQNEAQLDKSGLPSDRFFAERPEGSVSTLKIQRTQQEDSAVYLCASSLVAARGGSYNEQFFGPGTRLTVL.

This clone occurred a few times. This rearrangement joins TRBV10-3 to TRBJ2-1, with 9 positions matching TRBD2. The CDR3 runs to 18 residues. Germline V gives CDR1 ENHRY, CDR2 SYGVKD. With 6 bases clipped from V and 0 bases from J, the junction kept 12 bases outside the gene matches. The CDR3 nucleotides read TGTGCCATCAGCTCTAATAGCGGGAGTCCGAACTCCTACAATGAGCAGTTCTTC. Encoded protein: CAISSNSGSPNSYNEQFF.